These 21 T cell receptor beta chains originate from one sample sequenced in a study of T cells in Graves' hyperthyroidism and ophthalmopathy. The TCR beta CDR3 regions underwent amplification using RNA transcripts as the source. Using the HTBI primer set, a first-round RT-PCR was run on the TCR CDR3. TCRdb analysed the multiplex PCR reads with MiXCR anew, one entry per CDR3 protein. Here the sample spans fewer than 250,000 distinct CDR3 sequences, 17% being singletons. The specimen was blood. The receptors were sampled from a man over 45 with Graves' hyperthyroidism.

This clonotype was recorded many times. CDR3 sequence: CASSPSPGGKNIQYF. CDR3 sequence (DNA): TGTGCCAGCAGTCCATCCCCGGGGGGCAAAAACATTCAGTACTTC. The gene calls are TRBV27 and TRBJ2-4; TRBD2 aligns across 7 bases. CDR1 MNHEY and CDR2 SMNVEV come from the germline V gene (reference sequence). V gave up 5 bases and J gave up 3 bases; unmatched junction bases: 7. There are 15 residues in the CDR3.

The gene calls are TRBV28 and TRBJ2-3; D may be TRBD1 (5 bases). Germline CDR1 MDHEN, CDR2 SYDVKM. Trimming shortened V by 5 bases and J by 6 bases, and 18 bases separated the two germline ends. This CDR3 comprises 15 residues. CDR3 DNA: TGTGCCAGCAGTCCCAGGGTAGGCGTGATGGATACGCAGTATTTT. It translates to CASSPRVGVMDTQYF.

Worth noting for this clonotype: This could be a read error, since a much larger clone is one nucleotide away. This CDR3 is CASSSRTSGSPDTQYF. The CDR3 DNA is TGTGCCAGCAGCTCCCGGACTAGCGGGAGCCCAGATACGCAGTATTTT. This chain joins TRBV13 and TRBJ2-3, with 13 bases aligning to TRBD2. V shed 4 bases, J shed 4 bases, and the junction held 5 bases outside the gene matches. CDR1 is PRHDT, CDR2 FYEKMQ, per germline (reference sequence). The CDR3 covers 16 residues. Filled out from reference TRBV13 and TRBJ2-3, the complete variable domain reads AAGVIQSPRHLIKEKRETATLKCYPIPRHDTVYWYQQGPGQDPQFLISFYEKMQSDKGSIPDRFSAQQFSDYHSELNMSSLELGDSALYFCASSSRTSGSPDTQYFGPGTRLTVL.

The sample holds many counts of this clonotype. The V call is TRBV7-9, the J call TRBJ2-3; D ambiguous. The ends were cut back, 4 bases at V and 5 bases at J, with 10 bases in the middle. CDR1 SEHNR and CDR2 FQNEAQ come from the germline V gene (reference sequence). The length of the CDR3 is 13 residues. This chain's CDR3 is CASSSARGDTQYF. In nucleotides, the CDR3 is TGTGCCAGCAGCTCTGCCCGAGGAGATACGCAGTATTTT.

In its sample, this clonotype was seen many times. The genes are TRBV18 and TRBJ1-2, with D perhaps matching TRBD1 (5 bases). Trimming took 6 bases from V and 1 from J, leaving 12 bases between them. CDR1 and CDR2 from the germline V gene are KGHSH and LQKENI. This CDR3 comprises 14 residues. CDR3 nucleotides: TGTGCCAGCTCCCCAACGACAGATAACTATGGCTACACCTTC. Amino acid sequence: CASSPTTDNYGYTF.

The chain couples TRBV15 to TRBJ1-5, with TRBD1 matching 12 bases. Germline values: CDR1 LNHNV, CDR2 YYDKDF (reference sequence). The CDR3 runs to 15 residues. The V gene end was trimmed by 3 bases and the J gene end by 6 bases; junction bases not matched to a gene: 3. The DNA of the CDR3 is TGTGCCACCAGCAGGGGACAGGGGGCTTCTCAGCCCCAGCATTTT. Translated: CATSRGQGASQPQHF.

This clonotype was seen many times. The rearrangement joins TRBV20-1 to TRBJ2-1, with 8 positions matching TRBD1. Germline V CDR1 and CDR2: DFQATT, SNEGSKA (reference sequence). V lost 5 bases and J lost 8; bases outside the gene matches: 14. CDR3 size: 15 residues. The CDR3 coding sequence is TGCAGTGCTCGAACAGGGGGTGTATGGTTGGATGAGCAGTTCTTC. Protein product: CSARTGGVWLDEQFF.

This clonotype showed up just a few times. The rearrangement joins TRBV4-2 to TRBJ1-2; 10 bases are shared with TRBD1. The germline V gene has CDR1 LGHNA and CDR2 YNFKEQ. The CDR3 is 18 amino acids. V was clipped by 2 bases and J by 1 base; unmatched bases: 10. The CDR3 protein is CASSQPGTGDNLNYGYTF. In nucleotides, the CDR3 is TGTGCCAGCAGCCAACCCGGGACAGGGGATAACCTTAACTATGGCTACACCTTC.

This clonotype was counted many times. This rearrangement joins TRBV6-6 to TRBJ2-1; 10 positions match TRBD2. There are 16 residues in the CDR3. Trimming at V came to 0 bases and at J to 5 bases, leaving 4 bases not matched to a gene. The germline V gene has CDR1 MNHNY and CDR2 SVGAGI (reference sequence). CDR3 sequence reads: CASSYSPGTSDNEQFF. As DNA, the CDR3 is TGTGCCAGCAGTTACTCTCCCGGGACTAGCGACAATGAGCAGTTCTTC.

This clonotype was found many times. J is TRBJ2-1 and V is TRBV3-1, with 14 bases matching TRBD2. CDR3 length: 15 amino acids. Trimming removed 3 bases from V and 7 bases from J; junction bases left unmatched: 2. Looked up from germline, CDR1 is LGHDT and CDR2 is YNNKEL (reference sequence). CDR3 nucleotides: TGTGCCAGCAGCCAGACTAGCGGGAGGGATAATGAGCAGTTCTTC. This sequence encodes CASSQTSGRDNEQFF.

The chain links TRBV5-1 to TRBJ1-1, with a tentative D call TRBD1 (6 bases). CDR3 size: 14 residues. V was cut by 3 bases and J by 1 base, with 10 bases left in between. Germline CDR1 SGHRS, CDR2 YFSETQ. The CDR3 DNA sequence: TGCGCCAGCAGCTCTAGGGGGGCGAACACTGAAGCTTTCTTT. It specifies CASSSRGANTEAFF.

The rearrangement links TRBV5-1 to TRBJ2-5; 7 bases line up with TRBD1. Per the germline V gene, CDR1 is SGHRS and CDR2 is YFSETQ. The CDR3 totals 14 residues. V dropped 4 bases and J dropped 5; count of bases not matched to a gene: 8. The CDR3 is CASSLLQGTETQYF. Written as DNA, the CDR3 is TGCGCCAGCAGCCTATTACAGGGGACGGAGACCCAGTACTTC.

In this sample, this clonotype turned up a few times. This sequence joins TRBV10-1 and TRBJ2-1; unclear D gene. Germline CDR1 is WNHNN and CDR2 is SYGVQD (reference sequence). Trimming removed 5 bases from V and 6 bases from J, with 14 bases in between. This CDR3 is 14 amino acids long. For the CDR3, the DNA is TGCGCCAGCAGTCCCTACCCCTTAAGCAATGAGCAGTTCTTC. Protein: CASSPYPLSNEQFF.

This clonotype has a handful of counts. The rearrangement links TRBV9 to TRBJ2-1; D uncertain. V lost 0 bases and J 8 bases, leaving 12 bases between the germline ends. The CDR3 loop spans 14 amino acids. In germline, CDR1 is SGDLS, CDR2 YYNGEE. As DNA, the CDR3 is TGTGCCAGCAGCGTAGCTTCACAGAGCGATGAGCAGTTCTTC. It yields the protein CASSVASQSDEQFF. Full variable domain (outside the CDR3, taken from reference TRBV9 and TRBJ2-1): DSGVTQTPKHLITATGQRVTLRCSPRSGDLSVYWYQQSLDQGLQFLIQYYNGEERAKGNILERFSAQQFPDLHSELNLSSLELGDSALYFCASSVASQSDEQFFGPGTRLTVL.

The chain couples TRBV11-2 to TRBJ2-7, with a tentative D call TRBD2 (5 bases). Germline CDR1 SGHAT, CDR2 FQNNGV. Trimming removed 5 bases at V and 5 bases at J, with 7 bases between. This CDR3 contains 11 residues. The CDR3: CASSVGDEQYF. CDR3 coding DNA: TGTGCCAGCAGCGTCGGGGACGAGCAGTACTTC.

This CDR3 reads CSVQTGANTGELFF. The CDR3 nucleotides are TGCAGCGTTCAAACAGGGGCGAACACCGGGGAGCTGTTTTTT. This chain links TRBV29-1 with TRBJ2-2, with 7 positions matching TRBD1. The CDR3 runs to 14 residues. Germline CDR1 and CDR2: SQVTM and ANQGSEA. With V trimmed by 5 bases and J by 0 bases, 3 bases remained unmatched.

As for this clonotype: This may come from a read error, since a much larger clone is one base off. The J gene is TRBJ2-1, the V gene TRBV5-1; TRBD2 aligns across 7 bases. With V trimmed by 3 bases and J by 9 bases, 18 bases remained unmatched. Germline V gives CDR1 SGHRS, CDR2 YFSETQ. CDR3 size: 17 residues. CDR3 sequence reads: CASSSTGTGGSRSEQFF. For the CDR3, the DNA is TGCGCCAGCAGCTCAACCGGGACTGGCGGGAGTAGGAGTGAGCAGTTCTTC.

This clonotype was picked up many times. Compared with germline, one end of the junction differs, possibly owing to a read error. The rearrangement joins TRBV5-1 to TRBJ1-1; D perhaps matches TRBD1 (6 bases). The CDR3 spans 14 residues. CDR1 and CDR2 (germline): SGHRS, YFSETQ. CDR3 loop: CASSLGGGGTEAFF. The CDR3 coding sequence is TGTGCCAGCAGTTTAGGGGGAGGGGGAACTGAAGCTTTCTTT. Filled out from reference TRBV5-1 and TRBJ1-1, the complete variable domain reads KAGVTQTPRYLIKTRGQQVTLSCSPISGHRSVSWYQQTPGQGLQFLFEYFSETQRNKGNFPGRFSGRQFSNSRSEMNVSTLELGDSALYLCASSLGGGGTEAFFGQGTRLTVV.

The chain employs TRBV24-1 and TRBJ2-3, with TRBD2 matching 12 bases. The trim removed 1 base at V and 5 bases at J, leaving 3 bases unmatched. In germline, CDR1 is KGHDR, CDR2 SFDVKD. This CDR3 region has 16 residues. CDR3 bases: TGTGCCACCAGTGATTTTACTAGCGGGGGGATAGATACGCAGTATTTT. Translated, it gives CATSDFTSGGIDTQYF.

This clonotype was counted many times. The V call is TRBV5-1, the J call TRBJ2-3, with D possibly being TRBD2 (6 bases). Trimming stripped 1 base from V and 0 bases from J, with 15 bases between. CDR1 is SGHRS and CDR2 is YFSETQ in the germline V gene. The CDR3 spans 17 residues. The CDR3 spells CASSLYASGTSTDTQYF. CDR3 sequence (DNA): TGCGCCAGCAGCTTGTACGCGTCAGGGACTAGCACAGATACGCAGTATTTT.

This clonotype was detected many times. This chain joins TRBV28 and TRBJ2-7; no reliable D call. There are 13 residues in the CDR3. V shed 5 bases and J shed 4 bases, with 12 bases lying between them. CDR1 MDHEN and CDR2 SYDVKM come from the germline V gene. In nucleotides, the CDR3 is TGTGCCAGCAGTACCGCCTTCAAGTACGAGCAGTACTTC. Its translation is CASSTAFKYEQYF.